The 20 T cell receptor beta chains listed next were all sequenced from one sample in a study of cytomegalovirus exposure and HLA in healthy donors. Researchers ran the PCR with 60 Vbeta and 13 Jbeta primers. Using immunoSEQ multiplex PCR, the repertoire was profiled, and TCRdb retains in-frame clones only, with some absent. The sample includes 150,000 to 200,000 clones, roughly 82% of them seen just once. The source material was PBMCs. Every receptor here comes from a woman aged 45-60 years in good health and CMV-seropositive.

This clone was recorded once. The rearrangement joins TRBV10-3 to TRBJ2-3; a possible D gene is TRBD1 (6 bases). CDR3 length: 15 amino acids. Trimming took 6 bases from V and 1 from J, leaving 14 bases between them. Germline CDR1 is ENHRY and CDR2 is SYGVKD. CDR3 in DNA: TGTGCCATCAGAAGTCCGGGACAAGGCACAGATACGCAGTATTTT. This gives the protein CAIRSPGQGTDTQYF.

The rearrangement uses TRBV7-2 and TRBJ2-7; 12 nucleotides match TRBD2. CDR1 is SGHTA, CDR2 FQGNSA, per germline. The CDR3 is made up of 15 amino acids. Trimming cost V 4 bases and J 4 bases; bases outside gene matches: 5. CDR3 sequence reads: CASSSGLAGRYEQYF. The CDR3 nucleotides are TGTGCCAGCAGCTCCGGACTAGCGGGGAGGTACGAGCAGTACTTC.

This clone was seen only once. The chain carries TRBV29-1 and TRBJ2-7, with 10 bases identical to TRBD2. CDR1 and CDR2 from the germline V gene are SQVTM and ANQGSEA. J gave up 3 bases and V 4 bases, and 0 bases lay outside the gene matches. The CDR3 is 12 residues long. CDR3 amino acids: CSVGTSGYEQYF. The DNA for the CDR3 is TGCAGCGTTGGGACTAGCGGCTACGAGCAGTACTTC.

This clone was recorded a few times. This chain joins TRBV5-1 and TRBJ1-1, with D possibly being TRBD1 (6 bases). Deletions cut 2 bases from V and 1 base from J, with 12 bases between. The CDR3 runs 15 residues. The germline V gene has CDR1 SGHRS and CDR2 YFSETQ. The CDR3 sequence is CASSLTTGRNTEAFF. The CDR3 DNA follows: TGCGCCAGCAGCTTAACCACAGGGAGGAACACTGAAGCTTTCTTT.

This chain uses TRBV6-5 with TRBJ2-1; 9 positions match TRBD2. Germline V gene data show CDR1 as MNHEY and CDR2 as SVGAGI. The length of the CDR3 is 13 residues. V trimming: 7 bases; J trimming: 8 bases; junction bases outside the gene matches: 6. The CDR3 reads CASKAGGRDEQFF. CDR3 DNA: TGTGCCAGCAAGGCGGGGGGGAGGGATGAGCAGTTCTTC.

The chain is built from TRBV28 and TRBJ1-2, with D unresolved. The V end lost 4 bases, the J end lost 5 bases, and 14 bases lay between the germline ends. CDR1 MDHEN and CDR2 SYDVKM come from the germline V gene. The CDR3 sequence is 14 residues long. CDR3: CASSSPGSLYGYTF. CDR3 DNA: TGTGCCAGCAGTTCCCCTGGCAGTTTGTATGGCTACACCTTC.

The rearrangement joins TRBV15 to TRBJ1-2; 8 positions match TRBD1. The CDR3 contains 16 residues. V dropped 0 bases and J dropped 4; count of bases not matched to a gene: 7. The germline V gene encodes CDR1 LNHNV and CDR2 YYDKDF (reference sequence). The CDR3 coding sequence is TGTGCCACCAGCAGAGAGAGGACTACAGGGGGCTATGGCTACACCTTC. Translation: CATSRERTTGGYGYTF.

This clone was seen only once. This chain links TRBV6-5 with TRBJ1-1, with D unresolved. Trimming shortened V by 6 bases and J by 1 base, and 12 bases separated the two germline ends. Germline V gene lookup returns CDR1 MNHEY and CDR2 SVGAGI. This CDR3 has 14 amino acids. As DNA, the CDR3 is TGTGCCAGCAGGCCTAGTGGCAGGAACACTGAAGCTTTCTTT. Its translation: CASRPSGRNTEAFF.

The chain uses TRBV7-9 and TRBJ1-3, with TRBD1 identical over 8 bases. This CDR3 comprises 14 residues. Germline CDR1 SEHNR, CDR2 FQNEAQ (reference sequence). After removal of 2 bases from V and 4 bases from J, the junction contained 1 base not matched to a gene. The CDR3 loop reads CASSLRQGGNTIYF. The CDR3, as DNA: TGTGCCAGCAGCTTAAGACAGGGGGGAAACACCATATATTTT. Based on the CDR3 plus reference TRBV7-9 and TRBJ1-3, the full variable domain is DTGVSQNPRHKITKRGQNVTFRCDPISEHNRLYWYRQTLGQGPEFLTYFQNEAQLEKSRLLSDRFSAERPKGSFSTLEIQRTEQGDSAMYLCASSLRQGGNTIYFGEGSWLTVV.

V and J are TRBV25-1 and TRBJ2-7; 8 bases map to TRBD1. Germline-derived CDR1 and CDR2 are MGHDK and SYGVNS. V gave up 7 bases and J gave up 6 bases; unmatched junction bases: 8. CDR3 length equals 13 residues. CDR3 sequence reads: CASTQGDRSEQYF. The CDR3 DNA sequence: TGTGCCAGCACCCAGGGGGACAGGTCCGAGCAGTACTTC.

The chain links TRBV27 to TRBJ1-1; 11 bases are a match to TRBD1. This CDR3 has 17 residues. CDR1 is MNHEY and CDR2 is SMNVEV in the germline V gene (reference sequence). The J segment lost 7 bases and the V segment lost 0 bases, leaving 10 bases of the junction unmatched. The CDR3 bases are TGTGCCAGCAGTTTATCCGGGACAGGGGGATCCAGAAGTGAAGCTTTCTTT. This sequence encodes CASSLSGTGGSRSEAFF.

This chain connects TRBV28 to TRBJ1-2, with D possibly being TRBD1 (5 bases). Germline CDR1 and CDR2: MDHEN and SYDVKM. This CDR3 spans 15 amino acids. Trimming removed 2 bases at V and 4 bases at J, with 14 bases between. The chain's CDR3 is CASSLISQGGYGYTF. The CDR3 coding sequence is TGTGCCAGCAGTTTAATTTCCCAGGGAGGCTATGGCTACACCTTC.

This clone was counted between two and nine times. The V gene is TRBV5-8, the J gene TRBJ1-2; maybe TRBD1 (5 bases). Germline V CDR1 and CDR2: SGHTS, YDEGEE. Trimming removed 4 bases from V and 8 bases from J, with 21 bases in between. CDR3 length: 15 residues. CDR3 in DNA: TGTGCCAGCAGCCAAGAGGAGGGCAGGGTGGAAGGCTACACCTTC. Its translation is CASSQEEGRVEGYTF.

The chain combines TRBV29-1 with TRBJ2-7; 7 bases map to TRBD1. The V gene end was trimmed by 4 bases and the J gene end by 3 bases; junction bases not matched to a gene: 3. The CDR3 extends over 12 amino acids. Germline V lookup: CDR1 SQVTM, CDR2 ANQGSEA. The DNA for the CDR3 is TGCAGCGTTGCGGGACAGAACTACGAGCAGTACTTC. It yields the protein CSVAGQNYEQYF.

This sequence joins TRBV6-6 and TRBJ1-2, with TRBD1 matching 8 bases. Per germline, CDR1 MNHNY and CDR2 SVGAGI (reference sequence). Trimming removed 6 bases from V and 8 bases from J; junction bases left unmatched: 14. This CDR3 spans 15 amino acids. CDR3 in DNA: TGTGCCAGCAGGTTCCCCGCCGGGACAGGAAACGGCTACACCTTC. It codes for CASRFPAGTGNGYTF.

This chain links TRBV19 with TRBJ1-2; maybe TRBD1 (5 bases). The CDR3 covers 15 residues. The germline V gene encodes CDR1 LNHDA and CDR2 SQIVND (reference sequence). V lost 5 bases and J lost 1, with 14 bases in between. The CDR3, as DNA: TGTGCCAGTAGTCTAGGACAATCGAATAACTATGGCTACACCTTC. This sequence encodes CASSLGQSNNYGYTF.

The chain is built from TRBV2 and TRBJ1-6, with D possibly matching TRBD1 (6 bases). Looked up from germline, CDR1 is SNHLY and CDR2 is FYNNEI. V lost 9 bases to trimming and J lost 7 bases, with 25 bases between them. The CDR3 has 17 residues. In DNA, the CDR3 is TGTGCCAGTGGAGTTACGGGCGTAGGGGGTTTGAATTCACCCCTCCACTTT. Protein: CASGVTGVGGLNSPLHF. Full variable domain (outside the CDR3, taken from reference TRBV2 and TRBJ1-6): EPEVTQTPSHQVTQMGQEVILRCVPISNHLYFYWYRQILGQKVEFLVSFYNNEISEKSEIFDDQFSVERPDGSNFTLKIRSTKLEDSAMYFCASGVTGVGGLNSPLHFGNGTRLTVT.

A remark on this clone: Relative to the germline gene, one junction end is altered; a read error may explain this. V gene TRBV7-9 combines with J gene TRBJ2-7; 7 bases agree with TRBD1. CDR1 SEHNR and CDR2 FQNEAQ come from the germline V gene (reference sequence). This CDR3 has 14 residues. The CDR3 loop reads CSSSPPGTEYEQYF. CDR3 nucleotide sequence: TGTTCCAGCAGCCCTCCCGGGACAGAATACGAGCAGTACTTC.

The CDR3 bases are TGTGCCAGCAGCCCAAACAGGTCTGGGGCCAACGTCCTGACTTTC. As protein: CASSPNRSGANVLTF. The gene calls are TRBV7-3 and TRBJ2-6; D perhaps matches TRBD1 (5 bases). Germline-derived CDR1 and CDR2 are SGHTA and FQGTGA. V shed 5 bases and J shed 1 base, with 9 bases lying between them. CDR3 length: 15 residues.

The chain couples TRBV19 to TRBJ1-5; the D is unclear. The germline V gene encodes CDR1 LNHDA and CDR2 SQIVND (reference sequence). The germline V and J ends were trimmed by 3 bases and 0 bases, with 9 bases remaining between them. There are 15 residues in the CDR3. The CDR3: CASSITDYSNQPQHF. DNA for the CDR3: TGTGCCAGTAGTATCACGGACTATAGCAATCAGCCCCAGCATTTT.